These 2 T cell receptor beta chains originate from one sample sequenced in a study of CD8 T cells in ankylosing spondylitis. From the 5' RACE reads, TCRdb called clonotypes with MiXCR, one entry per CDR3 protein. This table holds about 200,000 distinct CDR3 sequences, 9.5% to 15% found once. The sample was blood, either unsorted or a sorted T cell fraction (not recorded which). These receptors originate from a male donor with ankylosing spondylitis or in good health (not recorded which).

There are a few counts of this clonotype. The gene calls are TRBV14 and TRBJ2-1; D uncertain. From germline, CDR1 is SGHDN and CDR2 FVKESK. Trimming took off 0 bases at V and 2 bases at J, with 8 bases between the two ends. The CDR3 runs to 15 residues. CDR3 loop: CASSQDMGAYNEQFF. CDR3 DNA sequence: TGTGCCAGCAGCCAAGATATGGGTGCCTACAATGAGCAGTTCTTC.

V is TRBV5-6 and J is TRBJ2-2, with TRBD2 matching 7 bases. J gave up 7 bases and V 5 bases, and 5 bases lay outside the gene matches. This CDR3 contains 13 residues. The germline gives CDR1 SGHDT, CDR2 YYEEEE. The CDR3 DNA is TGTGCCAGCAGACTGACGGGGGGCGGGGAGCTGTTTTTT. Protein sequence: CASRLTGGGELFF.